The 5 T cell receptor beta chains listed next were all sequenced from one sample in a study of follicular helper T cells after annual influenza vaccination. Time point specified: 2015-2016 season, pre-vaccination. Assay: immunoSEQ multiplex PCR; the TCRdb copy retains only in-frame clones and omits some. There are 1,500 to 2,000 clones in the sample; 84% occur only once, and approximately 4.5% lies in the top ten. This material consisted of CXCR5+ CD38- circulating T follicular helper cells from blood, taken on the day of influenza vaccination. Indicated subset: circulating Tfh, non-naive CD4+CXCR5+PD-1+ (ICOS+CD38+ or ICOS-CD38-). The receptors were sampled from an adult who received the influenza vaccine.

The V gene is TRBV2, the J gene TRBJ1-4; TRBD1 aligns across 7 bases. The CDR3 extends over 15 amino acids. Trimming cost V 6 bases and J 10 bases; bases outside gene matches: 14. In germline, CDR1 is SNHLY, CDR2 FYNNEI. The CDR3 sequence is CASRRQGGLVGKLFF. CDR3 DNA: TGTGCCAGCAGAAGACAGGGTGGTTTAGTCGGAAAACTGTTTTTT.

This clone was recorded only once. Other DNA variants within this sample encode the same CDR3. The J gene is TRBJ2-2, the V gene TRBV27, with TRBD2 matching over 9 bases. This CDR3 comprises 17 residues. CDR1 and CDR2 from the germline V gene are MNHEY and SMNVEV (reference sequence). V shed 0 bases and J 8 bases; nucleotides not matched to a gene: 10. The CDR3 protein is CASSLSGAGGPQGELFF. CDR3 DNA: TGTGCCAGCAGTTTATCCGGTGCGGGGGGGCCACAGGGGGAGCTGTTTTTT.

This chain links TRBV2 with TRBJ2-1; a possible D gene is TRBD2 (5 bases). Deletions cut 6 bases from V and 10 bases from J, with 16 bases between. This CDR3 contains 13 residues. Per the germline V gene, CDR1 is SNHLY and CDR2 is FYNNEI. The CDR3 region is CASRWTPDQEQFF. The CDR3 DNA sequence: TGTGCCAGCAGATGGACTCCCGATCAGGAGCAGTTCTTC.

The chain has TRBV4-3 and TRBJ2-7; a weak D match, TRBD1 (6 bases). The length of the CDR3 is 15 residues. Germline V gene lookup returns CDR1 LGHNA and CDR2 YSLEER. V was shortened by 1 base and J by 7 bases, with 17 bases between the two germline ends. CDR3 sequence reads: CASSQVRGPFGEQYF. DNA for the CDR3: TGCGCCAGCAGCCAAGTCAGGGGTCCCTTTGGAGAGCAGTACTTC.

This clone was seen a handful of times. V gene TRBV18 combines with J gene TRBJ1-1; D gene unclear. The V gene lost 3 bases and the J gene lost 6 bases, with 8 bases spanning the gap. The germline V gene encodes CDR1 KGHSH and CDR2 LQKENI. CDR3 length: 12 amino acids. The CDR3 nucleotides read TGTGCCAGCTCACCGGGCTCACCTGAAGCTTTCTTT. It is translated as CASSPGSPEAFF.